Following are 10 T cell receptor beta chains from one sample sequenced in a study of T cell repertoires in cytomegalovirus infection. TCRdb passed the reads through MiXCR, listing each CDR3 protein once. The sample records hundreds of thousands of distinct CDR3 sequences, approximately 31% being singletons. These receptors' antigens are unknown. The sample here was cultured CD8+ T cells from PBMCs, taken from culture after CMV antigen stimulation. These receptors originate from a human donor in good health (CMV status not recorded). Some clones in this sample may be carry-over from other donors' samples.

The gene calls are TRBV7-9 and TRBJ1-2; D possibly corresponds to TRBD1 (6 bases). Germline CDR1 is SEHNR and CDR2 is FQNEAQ (reference sequence). The V and J ends lost 0 bases and 0 bases respectively, with 11 bases between them. This CDR3 is 16 amino acids long. This CDR3 is CASSLAGDISNYGYTF. The CDR3 DNA follows: TGTGCCAGCAGCTTAGCCGGGGACATTTCTAACTATGGCTACACCTTC.

This clonotype showed up just a few times. This rearrangement joins TRBV20-1 to TRBJ1-4, with no clear D. The CDR3 totals 14 residues. Germline CDR1 and CDR2: DFQATT and SNEGSKA (reference sequence). V dropped 6 bases and J dropped 0 bases, with 11 bases sitting between them. CDR3 sequence: CSAIYGATNEKLFF. The CDR3 DNA reads TGCAGTGCCATATACGGTGCAACTAATGAAAAACTGTTTTTT.

The gene calls are TRBV7-9 and TRBJ2-1; 15 bases align to TRBD2. Trimming at V came to 6 bases and at J to 5 bases, leaving 11 bases not matched to a gene. The CDR3 is 18 amino acids. Germline loops: CDR1 SEHNR, CDR2 FQNEAQ (reference sequence). The CDR3 nucleotides read TGTGCCAGCAGAAAAACAACGGGGACTAGCGGGGGGCACAATGAGCAGTTCTTC. Its translation is CASRKTTGTSGGHNEQFF.

This chain uses TRBV20-1 with TRBJ1-2; no firm D call. The CDR3 contains 14 residues. Per germline, CDR1 DFQATT and CDR2 SNEGSKA (reference sequence). V gave up 5 bases and J gave up 0 bases, with 13 bases separating them. The CDR3 nucleotides read TGCAGTGCTGGAGGTCCCAACTCTAACTATGGCTACACCTTC. This translates into CSAGGPNSNYGYTF.

In this sample, this clonotype turned up many times. This chain links TRBV7-2 with TRBJ2-3, with D uncertain. This CDR3 has 12 residues. CDR1 SGHTA and CDR2 FQGNSA come from the germline V gene. The V end was cut by 3 bases, the J end by 4 bases, with 5 bases between. The CDR3 sequence is CASSFIADTQYF. The CDR3 DNA sequence: TGTGCCAGCAGCTTTATAGCAGATACGCAGTATTTT.

Only a few counts were recorded for this clonotype. The V gene is TRBV12-3 or TRBV12-4, the J gene TRBJ2-4, with 10 nucleotides matching TRBD2. The CDR3 runs to 18 residues. V lost 3 bases, J lost 3 bases, and 11 bases stayed unmatched. The CDR3 region has the DNA TGTGCCAGCAGTTTTAAGCGGGGGGGCTCTGGGGACAAAAACATTCAGTACTTC. Its translation is CASSFKRGGSGDKNIQYF.

V and J are TRBV25-1 and TRBJ2-1, with D perhaps matching TRBD1 or TRBD2 (5 bases each). The ends were cut back, 8 bases at V and 8 bases at J, with 16 bases in the middle. CDR3 size: 13 residues. The germline V gene has CDR1 MGHDK and CDR2 SYGVNS. The CDR3: CASGGAGEYEQFF. CDR3 bases: TGTGCCAGCGGTGGGGCCGGGGAATATGAGCAGTTCTTC.

This clonotype has more than one count but fewer than ten. The V and J genes are TRBV7-9 and TRBJ2-3; 9 bases fit TRBD2. V gave up 2 bases and J gave up 6 bases; unmatched junction bases: 6. This CDR3 comprises 15 residues. The germline gives CDR1 SEHNR, CDR2 FQNEAQ (reference sequence). CDR3 coding DNA: TGTGCCAGCAGCTTATCCGCGGGGGGGCCTGATACGCAGTATTTT. Translation gives CASSLSAGGPDTQYF.

This clonotype was counted only a few times. The chain joins TRBV27 to TRBJ1-2; no definite D call. The ends were cut back, 6 bases at V and 3 bases at J, with 20 bases in the middle. Germline assignment: CDR1 MNHEY and CDR2 SMNVEV (reference sequence). The CDR3 extends over 16 amino acids. CDR3 nucleotide sequence: TGTGCCAGCAGCCAAGCGACGAAAAGTGGGTACTATGGCTACACCTTC. Protein product: CASSQATKSGYYGYTF.

The rearrangement links TRBV12-3 or TRBV12-4 to TRBJ2-5; TRBD2 matches 13 bases. This CDR3 region has 17 residues. V shed 4 bases and J 0 bases; nucleotides not matched to a gene: 5. CDR3 DNA sequence: TGTGCCAGCAGTTCAGGACTAGCGGGGGCGAACCAAGAGACCCAGTACTTC. Residues: CASSSGLAGANQETQYF.